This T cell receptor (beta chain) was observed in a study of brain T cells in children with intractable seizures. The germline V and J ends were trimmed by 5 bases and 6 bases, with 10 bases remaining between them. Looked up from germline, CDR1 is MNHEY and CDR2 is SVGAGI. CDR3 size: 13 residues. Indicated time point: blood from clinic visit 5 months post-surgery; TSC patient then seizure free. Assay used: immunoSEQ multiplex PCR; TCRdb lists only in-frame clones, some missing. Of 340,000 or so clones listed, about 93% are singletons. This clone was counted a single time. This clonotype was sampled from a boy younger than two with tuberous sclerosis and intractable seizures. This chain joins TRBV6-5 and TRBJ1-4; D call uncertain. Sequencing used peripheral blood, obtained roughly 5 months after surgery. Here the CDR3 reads CASSPRPYEKLFF. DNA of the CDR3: TGTGCCAGCAGTCCCCGACCTTATGAAAAACTGTTTTTT.